These 5 T cell receptor beta chains share one sample of origin, sequenced in a study of blood T cell repertoires in COVID-19. Sequencing was performed with immunoSEQ multiplex PCR; in TCRdb, only in-frame clones are kept and a portion is missing. The sample yields a few hundred thousand clones, about four fifths seen once. Sequencing was performed on peripheral blood. These receptor sequences come from a woman in her fifties or sixties with acute or convalescent COVID-19.

V gene TRBV9 combines with J gene TRBJ1-1; TRBD1 aligns across 9 bases. Per germline, CDR1 SGDLS and CDR2 YYNGEE. There are 15 residues in the CDR3. The junction had 4 bases not matched to a gene; V was cut back by 0 bases and J by 4 bases. The CDR3 sequence: CASSVGGTGRTEAFF. In nucleotides, the CDR3 is TGTGCCAGCAGCGTAGGTGGGACAGGGCGCACTGAAGCTTTCTTT.

V and J are TRBV6-1 and TRBJ2-5, with TRBD1 matching over 7 bases. CDR3 length equals 14 residues. The germline V gene encodes CDR1 MNHNS and CDR2 SASEGT. V lost 3 bases to trimming and J lost 5 bases; unmatched junction nucleotides: 6. The CDR3 reads CASSDMQGVETQYF. CDR3 DNA: TGTGCCAGCAGTGACATGCAGGGGGTGGAGACCCAGTACTTC.

The chain carries TRBV13 and TRBJ2-1, with 8 bases fitting TRBD1. Germline assignment: CDR1 PRHDT and CDR2 FYEKMQ (reference sequence). J gave up 4 bases and V 5 bases, and 10 bases lay outside the gene matches. This CDR3 contains 16 residues. CDR3 nucleotides: TGTGCCAGCAGCCCCCTCAGGGGGCTCTTGTACAATGAGCAGTTCTTC. It codes for CASSPLRGLLYNEQFF.

The chain joins TRBV30 to TRBJ1-1; the match to TRBD1 covers 8 bases. The germline V gene has CDR1 GTSNPN and CDR2 SVGIG (reference sequence). CDR3 length: 13 residues. Trimming at V came to 5 bases and at J to 6 bases, leaving 8 bases not matched to a gene. The CDR3 loop is CAWAAGQASEAFF. The DNA of the CDR3 is TGTGCCTGGGCGGCGGGACAGGCTTCTGAAGCTTTCTTT.

V and J are TRBV24-1 and TRBJ1-2; 8 bases are a match to TRBD1. Unmatched junction bases numbered 6, after V lost 2 bases and J lost 8 bases. This CDR3 has 14 amino acids. Germline lookup yields CDR1 KGHDR and CDR2 SFDVKD. CDR3 amino acids: CATSDSGGAWGYTF. CDR3 coding DNA: TGTGCCACCAGTGATTCAGGGGGCGCGTGGGGCTACACCTTC.